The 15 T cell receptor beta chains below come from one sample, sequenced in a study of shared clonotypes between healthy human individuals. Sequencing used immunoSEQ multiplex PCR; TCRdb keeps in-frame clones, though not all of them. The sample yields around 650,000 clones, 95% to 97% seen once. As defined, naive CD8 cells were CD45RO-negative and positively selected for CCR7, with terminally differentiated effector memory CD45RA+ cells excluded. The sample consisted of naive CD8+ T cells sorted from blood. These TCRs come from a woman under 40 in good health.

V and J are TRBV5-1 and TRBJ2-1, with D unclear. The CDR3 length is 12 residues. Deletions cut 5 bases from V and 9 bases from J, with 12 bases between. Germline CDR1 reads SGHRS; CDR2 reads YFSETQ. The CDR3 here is CASSGRMTEQFF. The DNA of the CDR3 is TGCGCCAGCAGTGGACGGATGACTGAGCAGTTCTTC.

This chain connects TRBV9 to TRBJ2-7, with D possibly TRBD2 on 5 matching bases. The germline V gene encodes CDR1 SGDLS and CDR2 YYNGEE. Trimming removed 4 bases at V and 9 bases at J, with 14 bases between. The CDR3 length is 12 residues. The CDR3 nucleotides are TGTGCCAGCAGCTCCGAGGACTCGCGGCAGTACTTC. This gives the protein CASSSEDSRQYF.

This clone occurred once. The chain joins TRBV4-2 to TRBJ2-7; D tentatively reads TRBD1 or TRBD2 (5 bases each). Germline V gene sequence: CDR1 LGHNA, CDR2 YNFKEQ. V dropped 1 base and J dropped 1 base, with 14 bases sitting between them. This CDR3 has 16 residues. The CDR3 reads CASSQGGGALSYEQYF. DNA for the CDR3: TGTGCCAGCAGCCAAGGTGGGGGAGCCTTATCCTACGAGCAGTACTTC.

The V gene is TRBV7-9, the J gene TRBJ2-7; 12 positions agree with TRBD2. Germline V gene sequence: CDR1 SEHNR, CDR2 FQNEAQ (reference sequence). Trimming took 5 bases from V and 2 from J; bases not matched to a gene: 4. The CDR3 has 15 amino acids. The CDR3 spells CASSIGLAGPYEQYF. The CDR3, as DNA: TGTGCCAGCAGCATCGGACTAGCGGGACCCTACGAGCAGTACTTC.

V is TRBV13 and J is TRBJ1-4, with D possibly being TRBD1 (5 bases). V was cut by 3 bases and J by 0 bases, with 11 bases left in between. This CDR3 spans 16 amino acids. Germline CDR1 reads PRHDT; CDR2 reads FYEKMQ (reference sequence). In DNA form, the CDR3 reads TGTGCCAGCAGCTTCGACACAGGAGCAACTAATGAAAAACTGTTTTTT. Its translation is CASSFDTGATNEKLFF.

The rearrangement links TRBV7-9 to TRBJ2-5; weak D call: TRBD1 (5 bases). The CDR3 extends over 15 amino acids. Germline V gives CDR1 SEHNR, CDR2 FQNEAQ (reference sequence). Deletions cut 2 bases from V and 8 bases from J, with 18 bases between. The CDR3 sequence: CASSLFGPREVTQYF. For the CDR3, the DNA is TGTGCCAGCAGCTTATTTGGACCCAGGGAAGTCACCCAGTACTTC. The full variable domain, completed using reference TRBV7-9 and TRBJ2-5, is DTGVSQNPRHKITKRGQNVTFRCDPISEHNRLYWYRQTLGQGPEFLTYFQNEAQLEKSRLLSDRFSAERPKGSFSTLEIQRTEQGDSAMYLCASSLFGPREVTQYFGPGTRLLVL.

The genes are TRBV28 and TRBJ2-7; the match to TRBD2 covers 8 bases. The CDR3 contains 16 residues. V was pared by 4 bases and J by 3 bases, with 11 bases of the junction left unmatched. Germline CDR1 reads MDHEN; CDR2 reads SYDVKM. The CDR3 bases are TGTGCCAGCAGTTCTCCCGAGCGGGAGTCGGGCTACGAGCAGTACTTC. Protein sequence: CASSSPERESGYEQYF.

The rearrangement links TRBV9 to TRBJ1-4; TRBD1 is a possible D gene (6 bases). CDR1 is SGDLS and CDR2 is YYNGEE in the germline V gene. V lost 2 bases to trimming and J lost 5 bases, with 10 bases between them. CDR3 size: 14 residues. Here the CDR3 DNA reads TGTGCCAGCAGCGTGGGGGACAACAATGAAAAACTGTTTTTT. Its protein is CASSVGDNNEKLFF.

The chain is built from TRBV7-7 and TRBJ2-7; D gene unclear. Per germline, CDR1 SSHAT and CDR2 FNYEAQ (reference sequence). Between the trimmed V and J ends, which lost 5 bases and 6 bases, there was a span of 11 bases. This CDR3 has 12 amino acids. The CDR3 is CASSPPGGEQYF. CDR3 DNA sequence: TGTGCCAGCAGCCCGCCGGGCGGCGAGCAGTACTTC.

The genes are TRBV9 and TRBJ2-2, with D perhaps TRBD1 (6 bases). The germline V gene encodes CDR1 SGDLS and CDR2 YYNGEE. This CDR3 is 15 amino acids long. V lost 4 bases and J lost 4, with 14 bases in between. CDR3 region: CASSPRQDITGELFF. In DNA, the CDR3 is TGTGCCAGCAGCCCCCGACAGGACATCACCGGGGAGCTGTTTTTT.

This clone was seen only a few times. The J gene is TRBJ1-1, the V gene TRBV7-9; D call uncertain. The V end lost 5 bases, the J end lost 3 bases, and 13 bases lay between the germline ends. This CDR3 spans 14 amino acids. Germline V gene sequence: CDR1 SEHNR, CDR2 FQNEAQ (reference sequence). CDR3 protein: CASSPGLGHTEAFF. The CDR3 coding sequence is TGTGCCAGCAGCCCGGGCCTAGGGCACACTGAAGCTTTCTTT.

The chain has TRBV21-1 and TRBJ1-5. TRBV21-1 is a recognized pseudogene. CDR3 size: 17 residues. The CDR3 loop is CASRSLLATLAHQPQHF. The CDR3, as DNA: TGTGCCAGCAGAAGTCTCTTAGCTACATTGGCACATCAGCCCCAGCATTTT.

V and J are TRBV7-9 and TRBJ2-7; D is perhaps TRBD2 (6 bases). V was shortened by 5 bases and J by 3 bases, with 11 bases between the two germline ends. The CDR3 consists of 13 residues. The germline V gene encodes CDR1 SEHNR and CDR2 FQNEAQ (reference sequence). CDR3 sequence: CASSTGGRYEQYF. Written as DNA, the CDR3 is TGTGCCAGCAGCACCGGGGGACGCTACGAGCAGTACTTC.

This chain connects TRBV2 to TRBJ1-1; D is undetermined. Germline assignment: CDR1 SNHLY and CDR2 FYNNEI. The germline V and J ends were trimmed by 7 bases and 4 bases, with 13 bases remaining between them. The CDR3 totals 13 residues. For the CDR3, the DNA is TGTGCCAGCATGCGGGTCGCGGGCACTGAAGCTTTCTTT. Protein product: CASMRVAGTEAFF.

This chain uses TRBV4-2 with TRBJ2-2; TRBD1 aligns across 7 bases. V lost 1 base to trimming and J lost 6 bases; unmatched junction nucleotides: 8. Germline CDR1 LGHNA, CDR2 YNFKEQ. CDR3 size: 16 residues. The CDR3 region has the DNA TGTGCCAGCAGCCAAGTCGAGGGGGCGGCCGCCGGGGAGCTGTTTTTT. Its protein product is CASSQVEGAAAGELFF.